The clone carrying this TCR beta chain turned up a few times. What it recognizes is unknown. This record belongs to a study of identical twins. Findings and caveats of the study: Zero-insertion analyses might be partly confounded by invariant T cells like MAIT and iNKT.

TCRdb independently ran MiXCR on the 5' RACE reads; one entry per CDR3 protein. The table includes about 470,000 distinct CDR3 sequences, 20% to 25% detected once. Germline V gene data show CDR1 as ENHRY and CDR2 as SYGVKD. The CDR3 extends over 14 amino acids. V lost 4 bases and J lost 5; bases outside the gene matches: 2. These data also formed part of another study, on T cells expressing NK-cell markers. That work contributes: Of CD8+ T cells, roughly 1.0-7.0% belonged to dominant NKG2C+ clonotypes in several donors.

The sequenced sample consisted of CD4+ T cells sorted from blood. This receptor was obtained from a woman in her late teens or twenties in good health. This chain links TRBV10-3 with TRBJ2-2; 9 nucleotides line up with TRBD1. CDR3 sequence reads: CAISVGQGTGELFF. The CDR3 region has the DNA TGTGCCATCAGTGTAGGACAGGGGACCGGGGAGCTGTTTTTT.